This T cell receptor (beta chain) was documented in a study of shared clonotypes between healthy human individuals. Background on the study: CD4 naive cells filled three plates per donor, CD4 memory three, CD8 naive two and CD8 memory one. Study-wide points: Depth was large, yet rarefaction showed that sorted-subset sequencing was incomplete. Generally, naive subsets (rather than memory subsets) showed larger estimated richness. Generation probabilities of non-shared clonotypes were lower (relative to those shared by all four donors).

Trimming removed 2 bases from V and 1 base from J, with 2 bases in between. The CDR3 is 12 amino acids. CDR1 SGHNT and CDR2 YYREEE come from the germline V gene (reference sequence). This clone has a single count. The antigen remains unidentified. The identical CDR3 is also encoded by other nucleotide sequences in the sample. Assay: immunoSEQ multiplex PCR; the TCRdb copy retains only in-frame clones and omits some. The sample yields under 2.5 million clones, about 90% seen once. Sequenced: naive CD4+ T cells from PBMCs. Subset meaning: CD45RA+ positively selected. The V and J genes are TRBV5-4 and TRBJ2-3; no clear D. The clonotype comes from a man aged 18 to 29 in good health. Some clones in this sample may be carry-over from other donors' samples. CDR3 bases: TGTGCCAGCAGCTTTCGCACAGATACGCAGTATTTT. Translated, it gives CASSFRTDTQYF.